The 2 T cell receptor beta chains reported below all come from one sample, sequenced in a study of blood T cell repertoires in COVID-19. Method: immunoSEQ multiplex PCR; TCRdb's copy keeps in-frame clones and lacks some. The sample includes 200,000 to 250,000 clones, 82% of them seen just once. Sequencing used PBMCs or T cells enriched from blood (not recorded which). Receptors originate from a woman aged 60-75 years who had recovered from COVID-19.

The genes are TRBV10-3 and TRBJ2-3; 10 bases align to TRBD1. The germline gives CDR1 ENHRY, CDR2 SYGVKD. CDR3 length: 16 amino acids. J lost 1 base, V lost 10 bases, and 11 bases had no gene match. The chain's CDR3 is CASSPTGGEGTDTQYF. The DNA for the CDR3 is TGTGCCAGCTCCCCGACAGGGGGCGAGGGCACAGATACGCAGTATTTT.

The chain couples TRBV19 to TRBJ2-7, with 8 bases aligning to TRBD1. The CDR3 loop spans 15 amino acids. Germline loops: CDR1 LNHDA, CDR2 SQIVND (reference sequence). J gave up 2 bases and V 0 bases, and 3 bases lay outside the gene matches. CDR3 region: CASSIDGQGTYEQYF. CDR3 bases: TGTGCCAGTAGTATAGATGGACAGGGAACCTACGAGCAGTACTTC.